This T cell receptor (beta chain) was obtained from a study of cytomegalovirus exposure and HLA in healthy donors. V shed 6 bases, J shed 3 bases, and the junction held 7 bases outside the gene matches. Germline CDR1 SNHLY, CDR2 FYNNEI. This CDR3 is 14 amino acids long. Findings and caveats of the study: Most observed TCR sequences were rare, whereas some public TCRs were detected in many donors.

Concerning this clone itself: Its antigen is as yet unknown.

The study ran its PCR with 60 Vbeta and 13 Jbeta primers. Source study methods: About 12 million of the 80 million or so unique TCR beta chains counted in a later analysis were shared. Assay: immunoSEQ multiplex PCR; the TCRdb copy retains only in-frame clones and omits some. The V and J calls and clone size were taken over from that table, and D and trimming were inferred from the DNA. Seen in this sample are over 150,000 clones; the ten most common clones hold approximately 0.74%. The sequenced sample consisted of PBMCs. The chain recombines TRBV2 with TRBJ1-2; 7 bases fit TRBD1. The receptor comes from a boy under 18 in good health and CMV-seronegative. CDR3: CASSHRGGDYGYTF. The CDR3 bases are TGTGCCAGCAGCCACAGGGGCGGCGACTATGGCTACACCTTC.